This TCR beta chain was sequenced for a study of T cells after yellow fever vaccination. Study-level results: Subsequent booster samples again held most clones from primary vaccination (96% CD4, roughly 88% CD8).

V lost 6 bases and J 3 bases, leaving 12 bases between the germline ends. Germline V lookup: CDR1 SQVTM, CDR2 ANQGSEA. The CDR3 has 12 residues. A single record per CDR3 protein comes from TCRdb applying MiXCR to the 5' RACE reads. Found here are a few hundred thousand distinct CDR3 sequences, under 15% of them singletons; the top ten hold more than 3%. The table lists this clonotype with a few counts. Its matching antigen is unknown. This clonotype was obtained from a man younger than 35 who received the YFV17D yellow fever vaccine. The source material was CD4+ T cells sorted from PBMCs, sampled 15 days after the yellow fever booster vaccination. The V gene is TRBV29-1, the J gene TRBJ2-7; tentatively, D is TRBD1 (6 bases). CDR3 DNA sequence: TGCAGCGTCCGGACAGCCTTCTACGAGCAGTACTTC. Protein: CSVRTAFYEQYF.